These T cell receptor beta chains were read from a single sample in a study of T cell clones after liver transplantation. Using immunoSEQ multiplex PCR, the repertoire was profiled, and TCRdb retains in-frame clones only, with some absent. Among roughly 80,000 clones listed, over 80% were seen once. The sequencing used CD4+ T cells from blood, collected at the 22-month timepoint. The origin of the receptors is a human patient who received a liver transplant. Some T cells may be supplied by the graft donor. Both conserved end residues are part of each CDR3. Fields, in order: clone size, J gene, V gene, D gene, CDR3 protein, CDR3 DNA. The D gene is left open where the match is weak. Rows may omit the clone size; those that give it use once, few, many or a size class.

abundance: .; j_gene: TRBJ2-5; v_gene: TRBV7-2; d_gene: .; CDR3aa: CASSLGTSLETQYF; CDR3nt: TGTGCCAGCAGCTTGGGGACTTCGTTAGAGACCCAGTACTTC
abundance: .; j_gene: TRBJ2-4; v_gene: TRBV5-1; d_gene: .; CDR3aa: CASSLSMDRAKNIQYF; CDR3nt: TGCGCCAGCAGCTTGAGTATGGATAGGGCCAAAAACATTCAGTACTTC
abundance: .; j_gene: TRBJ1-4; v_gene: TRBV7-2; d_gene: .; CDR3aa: CASSSDAGNEKLFF; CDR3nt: TGTGCCAGCAGCTCGGACGCGGGAAATGAAAAACTGTTTTTT
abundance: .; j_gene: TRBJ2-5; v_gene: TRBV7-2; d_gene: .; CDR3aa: CASSLGSGTEETQYF; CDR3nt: TGTGCCAGCAGCTTAGGGTCCGGGACGGAAGAGACCCAGTACTTC
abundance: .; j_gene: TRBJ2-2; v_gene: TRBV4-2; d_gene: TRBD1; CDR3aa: CASSQDRTGALSGELFF; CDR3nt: TGTGCCAGCAGCCAAGATCGGACAGGGGCGTTGTCCGGGGAGCTGTTTTTT
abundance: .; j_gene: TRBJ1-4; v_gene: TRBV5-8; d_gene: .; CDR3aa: CASSFGFREKLFF; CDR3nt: TGTGCCAGCAGCTTCGGCTTTCGAGAAAAACTGTTTTTT
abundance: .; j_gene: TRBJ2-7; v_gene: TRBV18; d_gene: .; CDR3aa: CASSPPVRGEQYF; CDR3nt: TGTGCCAGCTCACCACCGGTTCGGGGAGAGCAGTACTTC
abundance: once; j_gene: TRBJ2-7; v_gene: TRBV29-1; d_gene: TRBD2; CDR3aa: CSVDLASGRGEQYF; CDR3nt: TGCAGCGTTGATCTTGCTAGCGGGAGAGGCGAGCAGTACTTC
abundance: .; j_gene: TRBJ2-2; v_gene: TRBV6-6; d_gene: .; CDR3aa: CASSKMGHLTGELFF; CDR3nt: TGTGCCAGCAGCAAGATGGGACACCTCACCGGGGAGCTGTTTTTT
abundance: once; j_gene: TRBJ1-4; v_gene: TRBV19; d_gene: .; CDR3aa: CASSQNLATNEKLFF; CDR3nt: TGTGCCAGTAGTCAAAACCTTGCAACTAATGAAAAACTGTTTTTT
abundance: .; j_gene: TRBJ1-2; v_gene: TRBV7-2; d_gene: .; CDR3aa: CASSPGGSYGYTF; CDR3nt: TGTGCCAGCAGCCCCGGGGGATCCTATGGCTACACCTTC
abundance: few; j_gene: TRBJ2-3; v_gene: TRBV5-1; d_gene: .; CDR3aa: CASSPGTGGRWDTQYF; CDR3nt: TGCGCCAGCAGCCCGGGGACTGGTGGAAGGTGGGATACGCAGTATTTT
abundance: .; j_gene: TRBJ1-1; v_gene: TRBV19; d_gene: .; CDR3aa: CASRDVQSAEAFF; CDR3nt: TGTGCCAGTCGGGACGTCCAATCCGCTGAAGCTTTCTTT
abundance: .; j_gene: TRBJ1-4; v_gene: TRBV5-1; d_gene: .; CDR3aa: CASSPGWGRTARNEKLFF; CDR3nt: TGCGCCAGCAGCCCAGGTTGGGGACGAACAGCTAGAAATGAAAAACTGTTTTTT
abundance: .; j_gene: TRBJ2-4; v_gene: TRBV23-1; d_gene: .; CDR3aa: CASQIRGARNIQYF; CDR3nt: TGCGCCAGTCAAATTCGAGGGGCGCGGAACATTCAGTACTTC
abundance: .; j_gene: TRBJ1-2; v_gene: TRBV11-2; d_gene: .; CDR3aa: CASSLERGLGYTF; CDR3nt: TGTGCCAGCAGCTTAGAAAGGGGACTCGGCTACACCTTC
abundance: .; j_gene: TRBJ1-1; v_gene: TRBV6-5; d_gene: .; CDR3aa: CASSYGGSNTEAFF; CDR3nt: TGTGCCAGCAGTTACGGAGGATCGAACACTGAAGCTTTCTTT
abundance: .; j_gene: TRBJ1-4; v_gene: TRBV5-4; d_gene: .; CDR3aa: CASSRGREGEKLFF; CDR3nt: TGTGCCAGCAGCCGCGGTCGGGAAGGCGAAAAACTGTTTTTT
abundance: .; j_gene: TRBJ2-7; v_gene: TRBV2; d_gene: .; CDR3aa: CASSEGPGGLYEQYF; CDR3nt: TGTGCCAGCAGTGAAGGCCCAGGGGGACTCTACGAGCAGTACTTC
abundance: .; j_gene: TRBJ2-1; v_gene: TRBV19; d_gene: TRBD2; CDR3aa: CASRPLAGGYSPQFF; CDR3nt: TGTGCCAGTAGGCCCCTAGCGGGAGGTTATTCGCCGCAGTTCTTC
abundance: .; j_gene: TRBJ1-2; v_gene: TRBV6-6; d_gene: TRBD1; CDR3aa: CASSLQGVGYGYTF; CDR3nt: TGTGCCAGCAGTTTACAGGGGGTCGGATATGGCTACACCTTC
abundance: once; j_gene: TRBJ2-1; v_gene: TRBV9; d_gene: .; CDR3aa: CASSTRGGGAPGAEQFF; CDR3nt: TGTGCCAGCAGCACCCGCGGTGGGGGGGCCCCCGGGGCTGAGCAGTTCTTC
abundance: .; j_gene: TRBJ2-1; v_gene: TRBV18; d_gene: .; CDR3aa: CASSPPNQGPLGNEQFF; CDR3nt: TGTGCCAGCTCACCACCGAATCAGGGGCCCTTAGGCAATGAGCAGTTCTTC
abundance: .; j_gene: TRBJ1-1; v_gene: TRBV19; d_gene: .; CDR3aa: CASKQDRSTEAFF; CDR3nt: TGTGCCAGCAAGCAGGACAGATCTACTGAAGCTTTCTTT
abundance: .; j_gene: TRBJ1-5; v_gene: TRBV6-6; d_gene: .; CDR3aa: CASSYRGDHRPQHF; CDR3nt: TGTGCCAGCAGTTACCGAGGAGATCATAGGCCCCAGCATTTT
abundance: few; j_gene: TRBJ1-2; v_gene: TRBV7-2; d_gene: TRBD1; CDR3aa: CASSESTGGSYEGYTF; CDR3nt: TGTGCCAGCAGCGAGAGTACAGGGGGATCTTATGAGGGCTACACCTTC
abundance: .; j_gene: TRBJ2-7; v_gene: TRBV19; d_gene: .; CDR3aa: CASSRAYSYEQYF; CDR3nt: TGTGCCAGTAGTCGGGCCTATTCCTACGAGCAGTACTTC
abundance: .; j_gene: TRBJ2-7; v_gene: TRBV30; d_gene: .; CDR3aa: CAWSPLPFAIPEQYF; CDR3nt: TGTGCCTGGAGTCCCCTTCCCTTTGCAATTCCCGAGCAGTACTTC
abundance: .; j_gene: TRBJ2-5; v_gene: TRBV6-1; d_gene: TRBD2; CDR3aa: CASSEQLAGGRETQYF; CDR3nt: TGTGCCAGCAGTGAGCAACTAGCGGGGGGGCGAGAGACCCAGTACTTC
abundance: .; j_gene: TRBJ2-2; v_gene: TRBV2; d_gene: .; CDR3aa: CASSENGANTGELFF; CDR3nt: TGTGCCAGCAGTGAAAACGGGGCGAACACCGGGGAGCTGTTTTTT
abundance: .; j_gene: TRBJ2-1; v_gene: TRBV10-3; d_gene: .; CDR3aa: CAISVLTDRSNEQFF; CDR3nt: TGTGCCATCAGTGTCCTAACCGACAGGTCCAATGAGCAGTTCTTC
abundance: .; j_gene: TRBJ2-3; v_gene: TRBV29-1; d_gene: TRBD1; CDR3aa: CSVEVVFLFGQGRGKDTQYF; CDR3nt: TGCAGCGTTGAAGTGGTTTTCTTATTCGGACAGGGGAGAGGAAAAGATACGCAGTATTTT
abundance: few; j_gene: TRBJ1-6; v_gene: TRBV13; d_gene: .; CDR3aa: CASKTGAGPLRQSPLHF; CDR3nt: TGTGCCAGCAAGACCGGAGCGGGGCCTCTGCGGCAATCACCCCTCCACTTT
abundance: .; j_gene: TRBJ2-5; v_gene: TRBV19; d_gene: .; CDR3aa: CASSIETRYGTQYF; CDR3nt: TGTGCCAGTAGTATAGAAACTAGATATGGGACCCAGTACTTC
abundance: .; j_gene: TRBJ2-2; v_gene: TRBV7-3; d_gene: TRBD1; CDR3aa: CASNPLGGSNTGELFF; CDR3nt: TGTGCCAGCAACCCCTTAGGGGGCAGCAACACCGGGGAGCTGTTTTTT